The 10 T cell receptor beta chains in this list originate from one sample, sequenced in a study of blood T cell repertoires in COVID-19. Sequenced by immunoSEQ multiplex PCR; TCRdb stores in-frame clones only, minus some. Of 200,000 to 300,000 clones listed, under 90% are singletons. Source material: PBMCs or T cells enriched from blood (not recorded which). The source of these receptors is a woman aged 40 to 49 who had been exposed to COVID-19.

V usage is TRBV5-5 and J usage is TRBJ1-6; TRBD1 might be the D (5 bases). Looked up from germline, CDR1 is SGHKS and CDR2 is YYEKEE (reference sequence). V was pared by 2 bases and J by 10 bases, with 10 bases between. This CDR3 spans 13 amino acids. CDR3 DNA: TGTGCCAGCAGCTTCGAGCGGGGGTCACCCCTCCACTTT. Translation gives CASSFERGSPLHF. Full variable domain (rest looked up from reference TRBV5-5 and TRBJ1-6): DAGVTQSPTHLIKTRGQQVTLRCSPISGHKSVSWYQQVLGQGPQFIFQYYEKEERGRGNFPDRFSARQFPNYSSELNVNALLLGDSALYLCASSFERGSPLHFGNGTRLTVT.

This clone appeared a single time. The CDR3 sequence: CASSMVGGDEKLFF. The CDR3 DNA reads TGCGCCAGCAGCATGGTCGGGGGGGATGAAAAACTGTTTTTT. This rearrangement joins TRBV5-1 to TRBJ1-4; maybe TRBD1 (5 bases). The ends were cut back, 4 bases at V and 6 bases at J, with 13 bases in the middle. Germline-derived CDR1 and CDR2 are SGHRS and YFSETQ. The CDR3 contains 14 residues.

This clone was recorded only once. The genes are TRBV6-5 and TRBJ2-5, with D unresolved. The CDR3 contains 12 residues. Germline V CDR1 and CDR2: MNHEY, SVGAGI. V was shortened by 2 bases and J by 5 bases, with 6 bases between the two germline ends. As DNA, the CDR3 is TGTGCCAGCAGTTACAGTCGGGAGACCCAGTACTTC. Its protein is CASSYSRETQYF.

This clone was counted between two and nine times. The gene calls are TRBV6-1 and TRBJ2-5; tentative D call: TRBD2 (6 bases). The CDR3 consists of 14 residues. CDR1 is MNHNS and CDR2 is SASEGT in the germline V gene. The V and J ends lost 6 bases and 5 bases respectively, with 16 bases between them. CDR3 region: CASSRGVGGETQYF. The CDR3, as DNA: TGTGCCAGCAGCCGCGGGGTGGGGGGTGAGACCCAGTACTTC.

J is TRBJ2-3 and V is TRBV12-3 or TRBV12-4; 7 bases are a match to TRBD2. After removal of 7 bases from V and 9 bases from J, the junction contained 7 bases not matched to a gene. This CDR3 contains 12 residues. The CDR3 nucleotides are TGTGCCAGCAAGACACTAGCGACCACGCAGTATTTT. It is translated as CASKTLATTQYF.

The chain links TRBV27 to TRBJ2-1, with 9 bases aligning to TRBD1. V gave up 6 bases and J gave up 7 bases; unmatched junction bases: 10. This CDR3 has 15 residues. Looked up from germline, CDR1 is MNHEY and CDR2 is SMNVEV (reference sequence). In nucleotides, the CDR3 is TGTGCCAGCAGCCCTCGACAGGGGGGTTGGAATGAGCAGTTCTTC. This sequence encodes CASSPRQGGWNEQFF.

This chain uses TRBV4-2 with TRBJ2-2; TRBD1 might be the D (6 bases). Germline assignment: CDR1 LGHNA and CDR2 YNFKEQ. The CDR3 sequence is 15 residues long. Between the trimmed V and J ends, which lost 5 bases and 3 bases, there was a span of 13 bases. In DNA form, the CDR3 reads TGTGCCAGCAGCACCCGGGACATCGACACCGGGGAGCTGTTTTTT. The encoded protein is CASSTRDIDTGELFF.

This clone was counted a few times. This specimen includes other DNA sequences encoding the same CDR3. V usage is TRBV6-5 and J usage is TRBJ2-7; TRBD1 matches 9 bases. The CDR3 has 13 amino acids. Germline CDR1 reads MNHEY; CDR2 reads SVGAGI. Trimming at V came to 2 bases and at J to 4 bases, leaving 0 bases not matched to a gene. The CDR3 nucleotides read TGTGCCAGCAGTTACGGGACAGGGTACGAGCAGTACTTC. Its translation is CASSYGTGYEQYF.

This rearrangement joins TRBV6-1 to TRBJ1-5; D gene uncertain. Trimming removed 3 bases from V and 7 bases from J, with 10 bases in between. This CDR3 is 13 amino acids long. Per germline, CDR1 MNHNS and CDR2 SASEGT. DNA for the CDR3: TGTGCCAGCAGTGAGCAGCGGCGGCAGCCCCAGCATTTT. Encoded protein: CASSEQRRQPQHF.

The chain uses TRBV7-2 and TRBJ2-7; maybe TRBD1 (7 bases). The germline V gene has CDR1 SGHTA and CDR2 FQGNSA. This CDR3 is 14 amino acids long. The V end was cut by 5 bases, the J end by 3 bases, with 14 bases between. CDR3 sequence reads: CASSAGQTLYEQYF. The CDR3 DNA reads TGTGCCAGCAGCGCGGGACAGACCCTCTACGAGCAGTACTTC. Complete variable domain (other parts from reference TRBV7-2 and TRBJ2-7): GAGVSQSPSNKVTEKGKDVELRCDPISGHTALYWYRQSLGQGLEFLIYFQGNSAPDKSGLPSDRFSAERTGGSVSTLTIQRTQQEDSAVYLCASSAGQTLYEQYFGPGTRLTVT.